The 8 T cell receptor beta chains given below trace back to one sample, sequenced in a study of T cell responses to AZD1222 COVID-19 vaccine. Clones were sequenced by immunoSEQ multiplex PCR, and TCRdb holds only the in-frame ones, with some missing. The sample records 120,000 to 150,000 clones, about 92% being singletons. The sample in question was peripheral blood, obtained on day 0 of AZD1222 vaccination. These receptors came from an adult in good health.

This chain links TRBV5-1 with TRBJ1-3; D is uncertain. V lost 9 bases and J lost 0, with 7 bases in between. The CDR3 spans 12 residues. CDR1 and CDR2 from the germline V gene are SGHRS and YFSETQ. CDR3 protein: CATRGSGNTIYF. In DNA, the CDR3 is TGCGCCACTCGGGGCTCTGGAAACACCATATATTTT.

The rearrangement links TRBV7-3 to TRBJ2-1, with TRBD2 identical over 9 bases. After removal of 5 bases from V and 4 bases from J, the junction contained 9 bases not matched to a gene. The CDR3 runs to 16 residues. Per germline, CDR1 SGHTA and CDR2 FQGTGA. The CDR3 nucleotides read TGTGCCAGCAGCGTTGACCAGCTAGCGGGATACAATGAGCAGTTCTTC. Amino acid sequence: CASSVDQLAGYNEQFF.

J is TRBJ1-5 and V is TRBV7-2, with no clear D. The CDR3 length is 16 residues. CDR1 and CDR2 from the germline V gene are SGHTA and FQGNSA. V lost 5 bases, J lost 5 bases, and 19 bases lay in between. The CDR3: CASSPGEDWGDQPQHF. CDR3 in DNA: TGTGCCAGCAGCCCCGGGGAGGATTGGGGTGATCAGCCCCAGCATTTT.

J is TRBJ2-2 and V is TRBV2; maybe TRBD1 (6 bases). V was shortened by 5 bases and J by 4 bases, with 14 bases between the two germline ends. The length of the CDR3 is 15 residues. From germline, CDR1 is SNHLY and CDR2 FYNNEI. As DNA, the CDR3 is TGTGCCAGCAGTAAAGAACAGGGCCGCACCGGGGAGCTGTTTTTT. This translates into CASSKEQGRTGELFF.

CDR3 nucleotides: TGTGCCAGCAGTGAGGACGGACTAGCGGGAAGATACGAGCAGTACTTC. It specifies CASSEDGLAGRYEQYF. This chain links TRBV6-1 with TRBJ2-7; TRBD2 matches at 12 bases. J was trimmed by 4 bases and V by 3 bases; bases with no gene match: 7. Germline CDR1 is MNHNS and CDR2 is SASEGT. The CDR3 is 16 amino acids.

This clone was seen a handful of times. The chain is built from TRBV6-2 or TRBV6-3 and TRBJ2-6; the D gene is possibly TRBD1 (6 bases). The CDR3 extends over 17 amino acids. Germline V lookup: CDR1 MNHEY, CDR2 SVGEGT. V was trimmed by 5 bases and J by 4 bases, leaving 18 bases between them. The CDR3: CASSNDRPGGGANVLTF. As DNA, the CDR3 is TGTGCCAGCAGTAACGACAGGCCAGGTGGCGGGGCCAACGTCCTGACTTTC.

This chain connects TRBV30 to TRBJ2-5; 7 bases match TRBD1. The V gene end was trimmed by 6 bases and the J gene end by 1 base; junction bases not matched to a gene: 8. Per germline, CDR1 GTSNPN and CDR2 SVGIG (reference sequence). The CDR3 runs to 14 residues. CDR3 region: CACPKGQPQETQYF. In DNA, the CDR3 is TGTGCCTGCCCTAAGGGACAGCCCCAAGAGACCCAGTACTTC.

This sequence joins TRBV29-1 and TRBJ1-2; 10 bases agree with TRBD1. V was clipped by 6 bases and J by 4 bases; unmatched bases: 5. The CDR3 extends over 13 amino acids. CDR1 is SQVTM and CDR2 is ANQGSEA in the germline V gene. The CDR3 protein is CSVTGTGAYGYTF. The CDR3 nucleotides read TGCAGCGTAACCGGGACAGGGGCCTATGGCTACACCTTC. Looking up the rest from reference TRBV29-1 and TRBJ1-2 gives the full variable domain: SAVISQKPSRDICQRGTSLTIQCQVDSQVTMMFWYRQQPGQSLTLIATANQGSEATYESGFVIDKFPISRPNLTFSTLTVSNMSPEDSSIYLCSVTGTGAYGYTFGSGTRLTVV.